This T cell receptor beta chain was captured by sequencing in a study of human T cells and chemical hapten exposure. Study context: Mainly, slight library volume differences in the pool made TCR yields vary. Study conclusions and caveats: After DPC sensitization, TCRs above 1 in 1000 frequency showed no change.

The study used a library that attached unique molecular identifiers to individual cDNA molecules. Per the original methods: Sample TCR totals centred on a median of approximately 96,000, ranging about 20,000 to 700,000. TCRdb re-called the RACE reads with MiXCR, one entry per CDR3 protein. The V and J calls, along with clone size, are taken from TCRdb and not from the paper's own processing. Counted here are around 130,000 distinct CDR3 sequences, 8.5% to 9.5% occurring once; the ten biggest clones make up roughly 1.6%. As for time point: healthy volunteer bleed at 2 weeks. Unseparated into fractions, whole blood served as the source from which total RNA was extracted. Points on this clonotype: Its antigen is undetermined.

The CDR3 length is 15 residues. CDR1 is SGHDN, CDR2 FVKESK, per germline. V lost 6 bases, J lost 0 bases, and 6 bases stayed unmatched. The receptor was derived from a male donor in good health. Some clones in this sample may be carry-over from other donors' samples. The chain links TRBV14 to TRBJ2-3; 7 bases fit TRBD1. Material: whole blood. CDR3 DNA sequence: TGTGCCAGCAGAACAGGGGAAGATAGCACAGATACGCAGTATTTT. Translated, it gives CASRTGEDSTDTQYF.